This passage covers 22 T cell receptor beta chains from one sample sequenced in a study of T cell responses to AZD1222 COVID-19 vaccine. Sequencing was performed with immunoSEQ multiplex PCR; in TCRdb, only in-frame clones are kept and a portion is missing. The sample includes about 21,000 clones, approximately 82% seen only once; the top ten take about 43%. The material was peripheral blood, obtained on day 0 of AZD1222 vaccination. The receptors come from an adult in good health.

This chain connects TRBV7-3 to TRBJ2-7; TRBD2 matches 10 bases. The CDR3 is 16 amino acids. Losses at the gene ends were 5 bases for V and 0 bases for J; bases not matched to a gene: 7. Germline loops: CDR1 SGHTA, CDR2 FQGTGA. The CDR3 here is CASSRSGTSASYEQYF. CDR3 in DNA: TGTGCCAGCAGCCGATCCGGGACTAGCGCCTCCTACGAGCAGTACTTC. The complete variable domain, with remaining parts taken from reference TRBV7-3 and TRBJ2-7, reads GAGVSQTPSNKVTEKGKYVELRCDPISGHTALYWYRQSLGQGPEFLIYFQGTGAADDSGLPNDRFFAVRPEGSVSTLKIQRTERGDSAVYLCASSRSGTSASYEQYFGPGTRLTVT.

The J gene is TRBJ2-7, the V gene TRBV28; D perhaps matches TRBD1 (5 bases). Germline loops: CDR1 MDHEN, CDR2 SYDVKM. Between the trimmed V and J ends, which lost 4 bases and 0 bases, there was a span of 13 bases. This CDR3 comprises 15 residues. CDR3 DNA sequence: TGTGCCAGCAGTTCTACCCCAGGGAACTCCTACGAGCAGTACTTC. Amino acids: CASSSTPGNSYEQYF.

The chain recombines TRBV6-5 with TRBJ2-7; tentative D call: TRBD1 (6 bases). CDR1 and CDR2 from the germline V gene are MNHEY and SVGAGI. The CDR3 has 15 residues. Trimming cost V 0 bases and J 2 bases, with 11 bases left between them. The CDR3, as DNA: TGTGCCAGCAGTTACTCGGCACAGGGAGCCTACGAGCAGTACTTC. Translating gives CASSYSAQGAYEQYF.

This rearrangement joins TRBV7-8 to TRBJ2-5; weak D call: TRBD2 (5 bases). Germline-derived CDR1 and CDR2 are SGHVS and FQNEAQ. V shed 5 bases and J shed 5 bases, with 12 bases lying between them. This CDR3 is 13 amino acids long. CDR3 nucleotides: TGTGCCAGCAGCCCGCGGACTGGGGAGACCCAGTACTTC. This codes for CASSPRTGETQYF.

The rearrangement joins TRBV27 to TRBJ2-7, with 7 positions matching TRBD2. This CDR3 region has 15 residues. Germline V CDR1 and CDR2: MNHEY, SMNVEV (reference sequence). The V segment lost 3 bases and the J segment 2 bases; nucleotides outside the gene matches: 7. The CDR3 DNA reads as TGTGCCAGCAGTTTGGGGGGAGGGAATACCTACGAGCAGTACTTC. Its translation: CASSLGGGNTYEQYF.

The chain couples TRBV7-2 to TRBJ2-2; a weak D match, TRBD2 (6 bases). The CDR3 has 16 amino acids. V gave up 5 bases and J gave up 7 bases, with 20 bases separating them. CDR1 is SGHTA and CDR2 is FQGNSA in the germline V gene. CDR3 residues: CASSPVAGSWGGELFF. CDR3 DNA: TGTGCCAGCAGCCCGGTGGCGGGGAGTTGGGGCGGGGAGCTGTTTTTT.

The chain combines TRBV3-1 (or the pseudogene TRBV3-2) with TRBJ1-1, with TRBD1 as a possible D gene (6 bases). The CDR3 is 13 residues long. Per the germline V gene, CDR1 is LGHDT and CDR2 is YNNKEL (reference sequence). The V and J ends lost 3 bases and 8 bases respectively, with 13 bases between them. The CDR3 sequence: CASSQGTGTEAFF. The CDR3 DNA reads TGTGCCAGCAGCCAGGGAACCGGGACAGAAGCTTTCTTT.

V is TRBV6-5 and J is TRBJ2-7, with TRBD1 matching 7 bases. CDR1 MNHEY and CDR2 SVGAGI come from the germline V gene. The CDR3 consists of 15 residues. The V gene end was trimmed by 5 bases and the J gene end by 4 bases; junction bases not matched to a gene: 11. The CDR3 reads CASSKSDRDQYEQYF. Written as DNA, the CDR3 is TGTGCCAGCAGTAAATCAGACAGGGACCAATACGAGCAGTACTTC.

V and J are TRBV2 and TRBJ2-2; 11 bases line up with TRBD2. The CDR3 totals 17 residues. Germline lookup yields CDR1 SNHLY and CDR2 FYNNEI. V shed 8 bases, J shed 5 bases, and the junction held 13 bases outside the gene matches. Written as DNA, the CDR3 is TGTGCCAGCTCATTATCTAGCGGGGGGCAATTTACCGGGGAGCTGTTTTTT. Protein sequence: CASSLSSGGQFTGELFF.

The chain is built from TRBV30 and TRBJ1-5, with D perhaps TRBD1 (5 bases). The CDR3 contains 13 residues. CDR1 and CDR2 from the germline V gene are GTSNPN and SVGIG (reference sequence). Between the trimmed V and J ends, which lost 2 bases and 5 bases, there was a span of 10 bases. CDR3 nucleotides: TGTGCCTGGAGTTGGGAAGGGGATCAGCCCCAGCATTTT. Its protein is CAWSWEGDQPQHF.

V gene TRBV5-5 combines with J gene TRBJ1-2; tentative D call: TRBD1 (5 bases). Trimming took 2 bases from V and 2 from J, leaving 10 bases between them. Germline CDR1 is SGHKS and CDR2 is YYEKEE (reference sequence). The CDR3 length is 14 residues. DNA of the CDR3: TGTGCCAGCAGCTTCGGACAAAACAACTATGGCTACACCTTC. Its protein product is CASSFGQNNYGYTF. Based on the CDR3 plus reference TRBV5-5 and TRBJ1-2, the full variable domain is DAGVTQSPTHLIKTRGQQVTLRCSPISGHKSVSWYQQVLGQGPQFIFQYYEKEERGRGNFPDRFSARQFPNYSSELNVNALLLGDSALYLCASSFGQNNYGYTFGSGTRLTVV.

The genes are TRBV5-1 and TRBJ2-3; a possible D gene is TRBD2 (7 bases). CDR3 length: 15 residues. The V gene's germline CDR1 is SGHRS and CDR2 YFSETQ. V was pared by 0 bases and J by 4 bases, with 12 bases between. The CDR3 region is CASSLALGGADTQYF. The CDR3 DNA is TGCGCCAGCAGCTTGGCCCTAGGGGGGGCAGATACGCAGTATTTT.

The chain has TRBV30 and TRBJ1-1; 7 bases fit TRBD1. CDR1 is GTSNPN and CDR2 is SVGIG in the germline V gene (reference sequence). This CDR3 region has 14 residues. V trimming: 3 bases; J trimming: 5 bases; junction bases outside the gene matches: 9. CDR3 bases: TGTGCCTGGAGCCAAACAGGGGCCCGAACTGAAGCTTTCTTT. Translation gives CAWSQTGARTEAFF.

The rearrangement joins TRBV6-5 to TRBJ1-2; D is possibly TRBD1 (5 bases). Germline assignment: CDR1 MNHEY and CDR2 SVGAGI. Trimming took 8 bases from V and 4 from J, leaving 11 bases between them. This CDR3 is 12 amino acids long. This CDR3 reads CASGGDPYGYTF. As DNA, the CDR3 is TGTGCCAGCGGGGGGGACCCCTATGGCTACACCTTC.

This chain joins TRBV11-3 and TRBJ1-1; D call uncertain. This CDR3 comprises 14 residues. Germline values: CDR1 SGHNT, CDR2 YENEEA. V lost 6 bases to trimming and J lost 1 base, with 12 bases between them. The CDR3 is CASSADGPNTEAFF. Written as DNA, the CDR3 is TGTGCCAGCAGTGCTGACGGGCCGAACACTGAAGCTTTCTTT.

The gene calls are TRBV5-1 and TRBJ1-4; 7 bases map to TRBD1. V gave up 5 bases and J gave up 2 bases; unmatched junction bases: 6. Germline CDR1 is SGHRS and CDR2 is YFSETQ. This CDR3 spans 15 amino acids. The CDR3 DNA reads as TGCGCCAGCAGTCCAAGGACAGGTACTAATGAAAAACTGTTTTTT. The encoded protein is CASSPRTGTNEKLFF.

The chain has TRBV29-1 and TRBJ2-1; D is perhaps TRBD1 or TRBD2 (6 bases each). The CDR3 is 17 residues long. Trimming took 3 bases from V and 0 from J, leaving 18 bases between them. Germline CDR1 reads SQVTM; CDR2 reads ANQGSEA. In DNA form, the CDR3 reads TGCAGCGTTGACGGGTTAGCGGAGGGGGACTCCTACAATGAGCAGTTCTTC. It yields the protein CSVDGLAEGDSYNEQFF.

This chain connects TRBV7-9 to TRBJ1-4; D may be TRBD1 (5 bases). CDR3 length: 13 residues. The germline CDR1 and CDR2 sequences are SEHNR and FQNEAQ (reference sequence). V lost 8 bases and J 7 bases, leaving 14 bases between the germline ends. In nucleotides, the CDR3 is TGTGCCAGCGGCGGCCAGGGAGTTGAAAAACTGTTTTTT. Amino acid sequence: CASGGQGVEKLFF.

The V gene is TRBV27, the J gene TRBJ2-7; tentatively, D is TRBD1 (6 bases). The germline V gene has CDR1 MNHEY and CDR2 SMNVEV (reference sequence). Trimming took off 4 bases at V and 3 bases at J, with 22 bases between the two ends. The CDR3 has 17 amino acids. The CDR3 loop reads CASSSLLQTGENYEQYF. The CDR3 DNA follows: TGTGCCAGCAGTTCGCTTCTCCAGACAGGAGAGAACTACGAGCAGTACTTC.

The rearrangement uses TRBV6-1 and TRBJ2-7, with a weak D call TRBD1 (6 bases). Deletions cut 1 base from V and 6 bases from J, with 13 bases between. Germline CDR1 reads MNHNS; CDR2 reads SASEGT. This CDR3 spans 14 amino acids. Here the CDR3 reads CASSEGAGVIEQYF. The CDR3 nucleotides are TGTGCCAGCAGTGAAGGGGCAGGGGTGATCGAGCAGTACTTC.

The chain links TRBV6-1 to TRBJ2-3; D is unclear. The CDR3 has 13 amino acids. Trimming shortened V by 10 bases and J by 0 bases, and 11 bases separated the two germline ends. CDR1 is MNHNS, CDR2 SASEGT, per germline. The CDR3 spells CATKGLSTDTQYF. CDR3 in DNA: TGTGCCACCAAAGGGCTAAGCACAGATACGCAGTATTTT.

V usage is TRBV30 and J usage is TRBJ1-1; D remains ambiguous. Trimming pared 2 bases from V and 0 bases from J, leaving 7 bases between. The CDR3 is 13 residues long. CDR1 and CDR2 from the germline V gene are GTSNPN and SVGIG (reference sequence). CDR3 sequence reads: CAWSFTVNTEAFF. In DNA form, the CDR3 reads TGTGCCTGGAGTTTTACAGTGAACACTGAAGCTTTCTTT.